These 4 T cell receptor beta chains were all obtained from the same sample, sequenced in a study of CD8+CD57+ T cells in acquired aplastic anemia. Patients included in sequencing had previously demonstrated CD8+CD57+ cell expansion by flow cytometry. Genomic DNA served as template for TCR beta VDJ and CDR3 profiling. MiXCR was run by TCRdb on the reads, yielding one entry per CDR3 protein. The sample gives roughly 500,000 distinct CDR3 sequences, around 33% of which show up once; 0.82% is in the top ten. The sequenced sample was sorted CD4+, CD8+, or CD8+CD57+ T cells (not recorded which) from PBMCs. The receptors derive from a human donor with aplastic anemia.

This clonotype has a count of ten or more. The chain employs TRBV20-1 and TRBJ1-5; D uncertain. The CDR3 runs to 14 residues. CDR1 is DFQATT, CDR2 SNEGSKA, per germline (reference sequence). V was cut by 5 bases and J by 2 bases, with 13 bases left in between. In nucleotides, the CDR3 is TGCAGTGCTGAGGGAGGGTTGGGCAATCAGCCCCAGCATTTT. This gives the protein CSAEGGLGNQPQHF.

At least ten counts were recorded for this clonotype. The chain joins TRBV20-1 to TRBJ1-5; D might be TRBD1 (5 bases). Germline V gene data show CDR1 as DFQATT and CDR2 as SNEGSKA (reference sequence). Deletions cut 6 bases from V and 1 base from J, with 13 bases between. CDR3 size: 14 residues. Here the CDR3 reads CSAEDIPSNQPQHF. CDR3 in DNA: TGCAGTGCAGAGGACATCCCCAGCAATCAGCCCCAGCATTTT.

The chain joins TRBV7-6 to TRBJ2-3, with 10 nucleotides matching TRBD2. The V gene's germline CDR1 is SGHVS and CDR2 FNYEAQ. The V and J ends lost 2 bases and 5 bases, in that order; junction bases with no gene match: 4. This CDR3 has 15 residues. Here the CDR3 reads CASSLIAGGGDTQYF. CDR3 DNA: TGTGCCAGCAGCTTAATAGCGGGAGGAGGAGATACGCAGTATTTT.

This clonotype was seen repeatedly, ten times or more. The chain has TRBV7-9 and TRBJ2-7; 9 positions agree with TRBD1. Germline lookup yields CDR1 SEHNR and CDR2 FQNEAQ (reference sequence). V was clipped by 11 bases and J by 2 bases; unmatched bases: 7. There are 13 residues in the CDR3. CDR3 bases: TGTGCCGGATCGGGACAGGGACCCTACGAGCAGTACTTC. It encodes CAGSGQGPYEQYF.